A selection of T cell receptor beta chains follows, all from one sample in a study of T cell responses to AZD1222 COVID-19 vaccine. TCRdb's table, derived via immunoSEQ multiplex PCR, lists solely in-frame clones and lacks some. Here the sample spans some 81,000 clones, around 84% being singletons. The input for sequencing was peripheral blood, taken 28 days after the second AZD1222 dose. The receptor source for this set is an adult who received the AZD1222 COVID-19 vaccine. Each CDR3 is given with its conserved first and last residue. The order of the fields is D gene, J gene, clone size, CDR3 length, V gene, CDR3 protein, CDR3 DNA. The D gene is left open where the match is weak. Not every row has a clone size; where given, it reads once, few, many or a size class.

D gene: TRBD1; J gene: TRBJ1-4; clone size: once; CDR3 length: 13; V gene: TRBV19; CDR3 protein: CASSSTGVEKLFF; CDR3 DNA: TGTGCCAGTAGTTCGACAGGGGTTGAAAAACTGTTTTTT
D gene: TRBD1; J gene: TRBJ2-7; clone size: NA; CDR3 length: 14; V gene: TRBV29-1; CDR3 protein: CSVSGTGNSYEQYF; CDR3 DNA: TGCAGCGTTTCCGGGACAGGAAACTCCTACGAGCAGTACTTC
D gene: NA; J gene: TRBJ2-7; clone size: NA; CDR3 length: 15; V gene: TRBV19; CDR3 protein: CASSPPVGGTGEQYF; CDR3 DNA: TGTGCCAGTAGTCCTCCGGTCGGAGGAACCGGCGAGCAGTACTTC
D gene: NA; J gene: TRBJ2-1; clone size: NA; CDR3 length: 13; V gene: TRBV20-1; CDR3 protein: CSASRGTYNEQFF; CDR3 DNA: TGCAGTGCCAGTAGGGGGACCTACAATGAGCAGTTCTTC
D gene: NA; J gene: TRBJ1-3; clone size: NA; CDR3 length: 14; V gene: TRBV7-2; CDR3 protein: CASSLAGSGNTIYF; CDR3 DNA: TGTGCCAGCAGCTTAGCGGGCAGTGGGAACACCATATATTTT
D gene: NA; J gene: TRBJ2-7; clone size: NA; CDR3 length: 12; V gene: TRBV6-5; CDR3 protein: CASKTQWGEQYF; CDR3 DNA: TGTGCCAGCAAGACCCAATGGGGCGAGCAGTACTTC
D gene: NA; J gene: TRBJ1-2; clone size: NA; CDR3 length: 14; V gene: TRBV6-2/TRBV6-3; CDR3 protein: CASSYSVPAYGYTF; CDR3 DNA: TGTGCCAGCAGTTACTCGGTCCCCGCCTATGGCTACACCTTC
D gene: NA; J gene: TRBJ1-3; clone size: NA; CDR3 length: 14; V gene: TRBV25-1; CDR3 protein: CASSGPGPRNTIYF; CDR3 DNA: TGTGCCAGCAGTGGCCCGGGACCCCGAAACACCATATATTTT
D gene: NA; J gene: TRBJ1-4; clone size: medium-sized; CDR3 length: 16; V gene: TRBV2; CDR3 protein: CASSEAVAVTNEKLFF; CDR3 DNA: TGTGCCAGCAGTGAAGCGGTGGCAGTAACTAATGAAAAACTGTTTTTT
D gene: TRBD2; J gene: TRBJ2-5; clone size: NA; CDR3 length: 15; V gene: TRBV6-2/TRBV6-3; CDR3 protein: CASSYSELAKETQYF; CDR3 DNA: TGTGCCAGCAGTTACTCAGAACTAGCGAAAGAGACCCAGTACTTC
D gene: TRBD1; J gene: TRBJ1-2; clone size: NA; CDR3 length: 16; V gene: TRBV10-2; CDR3 protein: CASSESVGQGSDGYTF; CDR3 DNA: TGCGCCAGCAGTGAGTCGGTAGGACAGGGGTCGGATGGCTACACCTTC
D gene: TRBD2; J gene: TRBJ2-1; clone size: NA; CDR3 length: 13; V gene: TRBV5-1; CDR3 protein: CASRPRGDNEQFF; CDR3 DNA: TGCGCCAGCCGCCCTCGGGGGGACAATGAGCAGTTCTTC
D gene: NA; J gene: TRBJ1-4; clone size: NA; CDR3 length: 11; V gene: TRBV30; CDR3 protein: CAWTTGSKLFF; CDR3 DNA: TGTGCCTGGACCACGGGGTCAAAACTGTTTTTT
D gene: NA; J gene: TRBJ2-3; clone size: NA; CDR3 length: 15; V gene: TRBV5-1; CDR3 protein: CASSSGTPSTDTQYF; CDR3 DNA: TGCGCCAGCAGCTCTGGGACTCCTAGCACAGATACGCAGTATTTT
D gene: NA; J gene: TRBJ1-4; clone size: NA; CDR3 length: 17; V gene: TRBV28; CDR3 protein: CASSLPQQGATNEKLFF; CDR3 DNA: TGTGCCAGCAGTTTACCCCAACAGGGAGCAACTAATGAAAAACTGTTTTTT
D gene: NA; J gene: TRBJ1-1; clone size: NA; CDR3 length: 16; V gene: TRBV4-1; CDR3 protein: CASSRGLGTAGTEAFF; CDR3 DNA: TGCGCCAGCAGCCGCGGGCTCGGGACCGCGGGTACTGAAGCTTTCTTT
D gene: TRBD1; J gene: TRBJ1-1; clone size: NA; CDR3 length: 16; V gene: TRBV5-1; CDR3 protein: CASSRFPTGGNTEAFF; CDR3 DNA: TGCGCCAGCAGCCGATTCCCGACAGGGGGGAACACTGAAGCTTTCTTT
D gene: NA; J gene: TRBJ2-3; clone size: NA; CDR3 length: 16; V gene: TRBV19; CDR3 protein: CASRGWAGDKADTQYF; CDR3 DNA: TGTGCCAGTAGGGGGTGGGCAGGGGATAAAGCAGATACGCAGTATTTT
D gene: NA; J gene: TRBJ1-2; clone size: NA; CDR3 length: 14; V gene: TRBV5-4; CDR3 protein: CASSPPGKSYGYTF; CDR3 DNA: TGTGCCAGCAGCCCGCCAGGGAAGTCCTATGGCTACACCTTC
D gene: NA; J gene: TRBJ2-4; clone size: NA; CDR3 length: 15; V gene: TRBV7-9; CDR3 protein: CASSLVGLGGYIQYF; CDR3 DNA: TGTGCCAGCAGCTTAGTGGGCCTTGGTGGGTACATTCAGTACTTC
D gene: NA; J gene: TRBJ2-1; clone size: NA; CDR3 length: 13; V gene: TRBV19; CDR3 protein: CASSPAQGNEQFF; CDR3 DNA: TGTGCCAGTTCCCCCGCTCAGGGCAATGAGCAGTTCTTC
D gene: NA; J gene: TRBJ2-7; clone size: NA; CDR3 length: 13; V gene: TRBV2; CDR3 protein: CATTGAGPYEQYF; CDR3 DNA: TGTGCCACCACGGGAGCCGGCCCCTACGAGCAGTACTTC
D gene: TRBD1; J gene: TRBJ1-6; clone size: NA; CDR3 length: 15; V gene: TRBV9; CDR3 protein: CASSVDGTGGSPLHF; CDR3 DNA: TGTGCCAGCAGCGTAGATGGGACAGGAGGTTCACCCCTCCACTTT
D gene: NA; J gene: TRBJ2-1; clone size: NA; CDR3 length: 16; V gene: TRBV6-1; CDR3 protein: CASSEGRQRDENEQFF; CDR3 DNA: TGTGCCAGCAGTGAGGGGCGCCAGAGGGACGAAAATGAGCAGTTCTTC
D gene: NA; J gene: TRBJ2-2; clone size: NA; CDR3 length: 12; V gene: TRBV21-1; CDR3 protein: CASSRGAGELFF; CDR3 DNA: TGTGCCAGCAGCAGGGGGGCCGGGGAGCTGTTTTTT
D gene: TRBD2; J gene: TRBJ2-7; clone size: NA; CDR3 length: 14; V gene: TRBV7-9; CDR3 protein: CASSFAGVAYEQYF; CDR3 DNA: TGTGCCAGCAGCTTTGCGGGGGTAGCCTACGAGCAGTACTTC
D gene: NA; J gene: TRBJ1-1; clone size: NA; CDR3 length: 13; V gene: TRBV6-2/TRBV6-3; CDR3 protein: CASSWYQNTEAFF; CDR3 DNA: TGTGCCAGCAGCTGGTACCAGAACACTGAAGCTTTCTTT
D gene: NA; J gene: TRBJ2-5; clone size: NA; CDR3 length: 14; V gene: TRBV25-1; CDR3 protein: CASSEFGTPETQYF; CDR3 DNA: TGTGCCAGCAGTGAATTTGGGACACCAGAGACCCAGTACTTC
D gene: TRBD1; J gene: TRBJ1-1; clone size: NA; CDR3 length: 16; V gene: TRBV29-1; CDR3 protein: CSVEGGDRGMNTEAFF; CDR3 DNA: TGCAGCGTTGAAGGTGGCGACAGGGGCATGAACACTGAAGCTTTCTTT
D gene: TRBD1; J gene: TRBJ1-5; clone size: NA; CDR3 length: 17; V gene: TRBV27; CDR3 protein: CASSSSPTGKGNQPQHF; CDR3 DNA: TGTGCCAGCAGCTCATCGCCGACAGGGAAGGGCAATCAGCCCCAGCATTTT
D gene: TRBD2; J gene: TRBJ2-1; clone size: NA; CDR3 length: 11; V gene: TRBV30; CDR3 protein: CAWGRANEQFF; CDR3 DNA: TGTGCCTGGGGGAGGGCCAATGAGCAGTTCTTC
D gene: NA; J gene: TRBJ2-1; clone size: few; CDR3 length: 16; V gene: TRBV18; CDR3 protein: CASSSRRASSYNEQFF; CDR3 DNA: TGTGCCAGCTCGTCCCGACGGGCGAGCTCCTACAATGAGCAGTTCTTC
D gene: NA; J gene: TRBJ2-7; clone size: NA; CDR3 length: 15; V gene: TRBV5-1; CDR3 protein: CASTPLGRGSYEQYF; CDR3 DNA: TGCGCCAGCACCCCTCTAGGGAGAGGGTCCTACGAGCAGTACTTC
D gene: NA; J gene: TRBJ2-7; clone size: NA; CDR3 length: 17; V gene: TRBV2; CDR3 protein: CASTRGKRAYSSYEQYF; CDR3 DNA: TGTGCCAGCACGCGTGGCAAGCGGGCCTATAGCTCCTACGAGCAGTACTTC
D gene: NA; J gene: TRBJ2-5; clone size: NA; CDR3 length: 13; V gene: TRBV24-1; CDR3 protein: CATGGGKEETQYF; CDR3 DNA: TGTGCCACCGGTGGAGGCAAGGAAGAGACCCAGTACTTC
D gene: TRBD1; J gene: TRBJ1-2; clone size: NA; CDR3 length: 15; V gene: TRBV2; CDR3 protein: CASSEDRGPYYGYTF; CDR3 DNA: TGTGCCAGCAGTGAGGACAGGGGCCCCTACTATGGCTACACCTTC
D gene: NA; J gene: TRBJ1-5; clone size: NA; CDR3 length: 13; V gene: TRBV7-3; CDR3 protein: CASSSYSNQPQHF; CDR3 DNA: TGTGCCAGCAGCTCCTATAGCAATCAGCCCCAGCATTTT
D gene: TRBD1; J gene: TRBJ2-7; clone size: NA; CDR3 length: 14; V gene: TRBV7-9; CDR3 protein: CASGQSGQPYEQYF; CDR3 DNA: TGTGCCAGCGGCCAATCGGGACAGCCCTACGAGCAGTACTTC
D gene: NA; J gene: TRBJ1-1; clone size: few; CDR3 length: 13; V gene: TRBV9; CDR3 protein: CASSEIPNTEAFF; CDR3 DNA: TGTGCCAGCAGCGAAATCCCGAACACTGAAGCTTTCTTT
D gene: NA; J gene: TRBJ1-6; clone size: NA; CDR3 length: 15; V gene: TRBV27; CDR3 protein: CASSLLPRTRSPLHF; CDR3 DNA: TGTGCCAGCAGTTTGCTCCCCCGGACGAGGTCACCCCTCCACTTT
D gene: NA; J gene: TRBJ2-1; clone size: NA; CDR3 length: 16; V gene: TRBV7-9; CDR3 protein: CASSLPDRSPYNEQFF; CDR3 DNA: TGTGCCAGCAGCCTACCTGACAGAAGCCCCTACAATGAGCAGTTCTTC
D gene: NA; J gene: TRBJ2-5; clone size: NA; CDR3 length: 15; V gene: TRBV29-1; CDR3 protein: CSVDEPSDLQETQYF; CDR3 DNA: TGCAGCGTTGATGAGCCCAGCGACTTACAAGAGACCCAGTACTTC